These 30 T cell receptor beta chains came from one sample sequenced in a study of CD4 T cell repertoires in COVID-19. Clones were read by immunoSEQ multiplex PCR, and TCRdb kept only the in-frame ones, dropping some. The table records about 75,000 clones, under 90% of them present only once. The sample was CD4+ T cells from peripheral blood, taken after recovery from COVID-19. The receptor set was obtained from a human donor who had COVID-19.

The chain is built from TRBV29-1 and TRBJ2-7; D not certain. The CDR3 runs 12 residues. The V gene lost 7 bases and the J gene lost 4 bases, with 14 bases spanning the gap. The germline gives CDR1 SQVTM, CDR2 ANQGSEA. The CDR3 region has the DNA TGCAGCGCAACGGGCTACGGGTACGAGCAGTACTTC. Its translation: CSATGYGYEQYF.

The CDR3 region is CASSSHRDSPLHF. The DNA for the CDR3 is TGTGCCAGCAGCTCACACAGGGATTCACCCCTCCACTTT. This chain joins TRBV3-1 (or the pseudogene TRBV3-2) and TRBJ1-6, with D tentatively TRBD1 (6 bases). CDR1 is LGHDT and CDR2 is YNNKEL in the germline V gene (reference sequence). The CDR3 has 13 residues. Trimming removed 5 bases at V and 8 bases at J, with 10 bases between.

The gene calls are TRBV10-1 and TRBJ1-1; D is perhaps TRBD1 (5 bases). Germline loops: CDR1 WNHNN, CDR2 SYGVQD (reference sequence). The CDR3 contains 14 residues. The V end lost 0 bases, the J end lost 3 bases, and 8 bases lay between the germline ends. DNA of the CDR3: TGCGCCAGCAGTGAGTCGGGGGAGGACACTGAAGCTTTCTTT. As protein: CASSESGEDTEAFF.

The rearrangement uses TRBV3-1 (or the pseudogene TRBV3-2) and TRBJ2-7; 7 positions agree with TRBD1. Losses at the gene ends were 4 bases for V and 3 bases for J; bases not matched to a gene: 6. This CDR3 has 14 amino acids. CDR1 LGHDT and CDR2 YNNKEL come from the germline V gene (reference sequence). DNA of the CDR3: TGTGCCAGCAGCCCCTGGGGACAGAACTACGAGCAGTACTTC. Translating it yields CASSPWGQNYEQYF.

This chain joins TRBV11-3 and TRBJ2-7, with D possibly TRBD2 on 5 matching bases. The CDR3 runs to 14 residues. Looked up from germline, CDR1 is SGHNT and CDR2 is YENEEA. The V end was cut by 6 bases, the J end by 5 bases, with 17 bases between. In nucleotides, the CDR3 is TGTGCCAGCAGTTACCGCGGGTCCCAGGACGAGCAGTACTTC. Its translation: CASSYRGSQDEQYF.

Only one count was recorded for this clone. The genes are TRBV14 and TRBJ1-2, with 10 bases aligning to TRBD1. Germline V gives CDR1 SGHDN, CDR2 FVKESK. V dropped 6 bases and J dropped 2; count of bases not matched to a gene: 9. CDR3 size: 16 residues. CDR3: CASSRLGTGENYGYTF. CDR3 coding DNA: TGTGCCAGCAGTCGCCTTGGGACAGGGGAAAACTATGGCTACACCTTC.

The chain carries TRBV6-2 or TRBV6-3 and TRBJ1-4, with a weak D call TRBD1 (5 bases). Trimming took 5 bases from V and 2 from J, leaving 12 bases between them. Germline V gene data show CDR1 as MNHEY and CDR2 as SVGEGT. The CDR3 is made up of 15 amino acids. CDR3 nucleotides: TGTGCCAGCAGTCGCCCGGGGGGTACTAATGAAAAACTGTTTTTT. It specifies CASSRPGGTNEKLFF.

The chain recombines TRBV4-2 with TRBJ1-2; unclear D gene. The germline V gene has CDR1 LGHNA and CDR2 YNFKEQ. V was cut by 1 base and J by 3 bases, with 12 bases left in between. This CDR3 spans 15 amino acids. The CDR3 reads CASSQAEGEDYGYTF. Written as DNA, the CDR3 is TGTGCCAGCAGCCAAGCTGAGGGAGAGGACTATGGCTACACCTTC.

This chain connects TRBV5-8 to TRBJ2-5; the match to TRBD1 covers 8 bases. V gave up 4 bases and J gave up 2 bases; unmatched junction bases: 13. This CDR3 region has 17 residues. Germline CDR1 reads SGHTS; CDR2 reads YDEGEE. The CDR3 loop reads CASSRIGPGTGQETQYF. The CDR3 nucleotides are TGTGCCAGCAGCCGAATCGGGCCTGGGACAGGTCAAGAGACCCAGTACTTC. The whole variable domain, filled in from reference TRBV5-8 and TRBJ2-5, reads EAGVTQSPTHLIKTRGQQATLRCSPISGHTSVYWYQQALGLGLQFLLWYDEGEERNRGNFPPRFSGRQFPNYSSELNVNALELEDSALYLCASSRIGPGTGQETQYFGPGTRLLVL.

V and J are TRBV11-3 and TRBJ2-7; 7 nucleotides match TRBD1. CDR1 and CDR2 from the germline V gene are SGHNT and YENEEA. The CDR3 is 13 residues long. V trimming: 0 bases; J trimming: 6 bases; junction bases outside the gene matches: 2. The CDR3 here is CASSLDSGGEQYF. In DNA, the CDR3 is TGTGCCAGCAGCTTAGATTCAGGGGGCGAGCAGTACTTC.

The V call is TRBV13, the J call TRBJ2-7; weak D call: TRBD2 (7 bases). The germline gives CDR1 PRHDT, CDR2 FYEKMQ (reference sequence). Trimming left V 3 bases short and J 6 bases short, with 18 bases between. The CDR3 has 15 residues. CDR3 loop: CASSFMRQGTTEQYF. The CDR3 DNA reads TGTGCCAGCAGCTTTATGAGGCAGGGGACTACCGAGCAGTACTTC.

V gene TRBV6-6 combines with J gene TRBJ2-7; no clear D gene. Between the trimmed V and J ends, which lost 6 bases and 6 bases, there was a span of 15 bases. Germline values: CDR1 MNHNY, CDR2 SVGAGI (reference sequence). The CDR3 sequence is 13 residues long. The CDR3 protein is CASSYSNPREQYF. In DNA, the CDR3 is TGTGCCAGCAGCTACAGCAACCCACGCGAGCAGTACTTC.

V and J are TRBV14 and TRBJ2-3, with D hard to call. Germline V gives CDR1 SGHDN, CDR2 FVKESK. This CDR3 has 11 residues. The V end was cut by 3 bases, the J end by 6 bases, with 4 bases between. For the CDR3, the DNA is TGTGCCAGCAGCCAGATGGATACGCAGTATTTT. Translating gives CASSQMDTQYF.

The V call is TRBV5-6, the J call TRBJ2-3, with 9 bases that match TRBD2. The junction had 12 bases not matched to a gene; V was cut back by 3 bases and J by 1 base. This CDR3 region has 18 residues. Per the germline V gene, CDR1 is SGHDT and CDR2 is YYEEEE. The CDR3 region has the DNA TGTGCCAGCAGCTGGAATAAGAGACTAGCGGATCGCACAGATACGCAGTATTTT. This translates into CASSWNKRLADRTDTQYF.

This clone appeared once. V is TRBV3-1 (or the pseudogene TRBV3-2) and J is TRBJ2-5; D is perhaps TRBD1 (5 bases). CDR1 and CDR2 (germline): LGHDT, YNNKEL (reference sequence). The CDR3 covers 16 residues. V shed 4 bases and J shed 6 bases, with 21 bases lying between them. CDR3 amino acids: CASSRLDGQPHQTQYF. In nucleotides, the CDR3 is TGTGCCAGCAGCCGCCTGGACGGACAACCCCATCAGACCCAGTACTTC.

This chain uses TRBV19 with TRBJ1-3, with D unresolved. CDR1 is LNHDA and CDR2 is SQIVND in the germline V gene (reference sequence). This CDR3 is built from 14 residues. V was shortened by 7 bases and J by 4 bases, with 14 bases between the two germline ends. The CDR3 loop reads CASTPTFLGNTIYF. The CDR3 DNA sequence: TGTGCCAGTACCCCGACCTTCTTAGGAAACACCATATATTTT.

This clone was observed a single time. This chain connects TRBV10-1 to TRBJ2-3; 8 positions match TRBD1. The CDR3 has 18 amino acids. CDR1 WNHNN and CDR2 SYGVQD come from the germline V gene (reference sequence). V trimming: 0 bases; J trimming: 1 base; junction bases outside the gene matches: 9. CDR3 nucleotides: TGCGCCAGCAGTGAGTCGATCCCCAGGGGGCTTCGCACAGATACGCAGTATTTT. Its translation is CASSESIPRGLRTDTQYF.

This clone was observed once. The chain carries TRBV6-1 and TRBJ2-1; 8 bases are shared with TRBD2. Germline trimming cut 1 base from V and 5 bases from J; bases unmatched to any gene: 13. In germline, CDR1 is MNHNS, CDR2 SASEGT. The CDR3 runs to 18 residues. DNA of the CDR3: TGTGCCAGCAGTGAAGGCTCCCCTAGCGGGTTAGGAGACAATGAGCAGTTCTTC. This sequence encodes CASSEGSPSGLGDNEQFF.

CDR3 nucleotides: TGTGCCAGCAGCTTGCAAACTTCCTCGAACTATGGCTACACCTTC. Translating it yields CASSLQTSSNYGYTF. The V call is TRBV11-2, the J call TRBJ1-2, with D unclear. Trimming left V 3 bases short and J 2 bases short, with 13 bases between. Germline CDR1 SGHAT, CDR2 FQNNGV. The CDR3 has 15 amino acids.

The chain is built from TRBV5-4 and TRBJ2-7; D might be TRBD1 (7 bases). V was shortened by 4 bases and J by 4 bases, with 21 bases between the two germline ends. Germline lookup yields CDR1 SGHNT and CDR2 YYREEE (reference sequence). The CDR3 is 16 residues long. The CDR3 spells CASSGGLKGALYEQYF. The CDR3 DNA reads as TGTGCCAGCAGCGGGGGACTGAAGGGGGCCTTATACGAGCAGTACTTC.

V gene TRBV18 combines with J gene TRBJ1-1, with a possible D match to TRBD1 (5 bases). This CDR3 comprises 12 residues. The germline V and J ends were trimmed by 6 bases and 11 bases, with 16 bases remaining between them. Germline CDR1 and CDR2: KGHSH and LQKENI. CDR3 loop: CASSGGYTGAFF. The CDR3 nucleotides read TGTGCCAGCTCCGGGGGGTACACTGGGGCTTTCTTT. The full variable domain, completed using reference TRBV18 and TRBJ1-1, is NAGVMQNPRHLVRRRGQEARLRCSPMKGHSHVYWYRQLPEEGLKFMVYLQKENIIDESGMPKERFSAEFPKEGPSILRIQQVVRGDSAAYFCASSGGYTGAFFGQGTRLTVV.

The chain combines TRBV7-2 with TRBJ1-1; D call uncertain. V lost 1 base and J lost 0, with 6 bases in between. Looked up from germline, CDR1 is SGHTA and CDR2 is FQGNSA. The CDR3 runs to 14 residues. The CDR3 protein is CASSLVWMNTEAFF. The DNA of the CDR3 is TGTGCCAGCAGCTTAGTCTGGATGAACACTGAAGCTTTCTTT.

The gene calls are TRBV9 and TRBJ1-2, with a tentative D call TRBD1 (6 bases). V dropped 4 bases and J dropped 3 bases, with 16 bases sitting between them. Germline V CDR1 and CDR2: SGDLS, YYNGEE. This CDR3 contains 15 residues. The CDR3 protein is CASSPQERQDYGYTF. The CDR3 DNA follows: TGTGCCAGCAGCCCCCAAGAGAGACAGGACTATGGCTACACCTTC. Supplemented by reference TRBV9 and TRBJ1-2, the full variable domain reads DSGVTQTPKHLITATGQRVTLRCSPRSGDLSVYWYQQSLDQGLQFLIQYYNGEERAKGNILERFSAQQFPDLHSELNLSSLELGDSALYFCASSPQERQDYGYTFGSGTRLTVV.

The table lists this clone with a few counts. The chain has TRBV25-1 and TRBJ1-5; possible D gene TRBD1, 5 bases. Deletions cut 4 bases from V and 4 bases from J, with 8 bases between. This CDR3 comprises 13 residues. Germline assignment: CDR1 MGHDK and CDR2 SYGVNS. CDR3 coding DNA: TGTGCCAGCAGTGCAGGGCCTAATCAGCCCCAGCATTTT. This codes for CASSAGPNQPQHF.

The chain combines TRBV6-1 with TRBJ1-4; no definite D call. The CDR3 loop spans 16 amino acids. Trimming cost V 0 bases and J 0 bases, with 8 bases left between them. Per the germline V gene, CDR1 is MNHNS and CDR2 is SASEGT. The CDR3 reads CASSEALGSTNEKLFF. The CDR3 DNA reads as TGTGCCAGCAGTGAAGCGCTGGGATCAACTAATGAAAAACTGTTTTTT.

This chain joins TRBV28 and TRBJ2-4, with 8 bases that match TRBD1. The CDR3 covers 15 residues. V dropped 4 bases and J dropped 1; count of bases not matched to a gene: 3. Germline lookup yields CDR1 MDHEN and CDR2 SYDVKM. As DNA, the CDR3 is TGTGCCAGCAGTTCGACAGGGGAGGCCAAAAACATTCAGTACTTC. It is translated as CASSSTGEAKNIQYF.

The chain uses TRBV27 and TRBJ1-4; 7 bases agree with TRBD1. After removal of 6 bases from V and 8 bases from J, the junction contained 9 bases not matched to a gene. In germline, CDR1 is MNHEY, CDR2 SMNVEV (reference sequence). The CDR3 spans 14 residues. CDR3 DNA sequence: TGTGCCAGCAGGGCTACAGGGGACGGGGAAAAACTGTTTTTT. It is translated as CASRATGDGEKLFF.

This clone was detected a few times. This rearrangement joins TRBV3-1 (or the pseudogene TRBV3-2) to TRBJ1-4; 11 bases map to TRBD1. The CDR3 spans 15 residues. Per the germline V gene, CDR1 is LGHDT and CDR2 is YNNKEL (reference sequence). J lost 7 bases, V lost 1 base, and 2 bases had no gene match. The CDR3 nucleotides are TGTGCCAGCAGCCAAGGCGGACAGGGGGCTGAAAAACTGTTTTTT. This sequence encodes CASSQGGQGAEKLFF.

This chain links TRBV7-9 with TRBJ2-7; 10 bases fit TRBD2. The V gene end was trimmed by 4 bases and the J gene end by 3 bases; junction bases not matched to a gene: 3. This CDR3 comprises 14 residues. In germline, CDR1 is SEHNR, CDR2 FQNEAQ (reference sequence). The DNA for the CDR3 is TGTGCCAGCAGCTCAGGACTAGCGGTCTACGAGCAGTACTTC. It is translated as CASSSGLAVYEQYF.

The count of this clone is one. The chain carries TRBV4-1 and TRBJ1-2, with 10 bases that match TRBD1. CDR1 is MGHRA, CDR2 YSYEKL, per germline. The V segment lost 1 base and the J segment 1 base; nucleotides outside the gene matches: 9. This CDR3 spans 18 amino acids. CDR3 loop: CASSQVGRTGGINYGYTF. DNA for the CDR3: TGCGCCAGCAGCCAAGTGGGTAGGACAGGGGGGATTAACTATGGCTACACCTTC.